Presented here are 32 T cell receptor beta chains from one specimen sequenced in a study of blood T cell repertoires in COVID-19. TCRdb's table, derived via immunoSEQ multiplex PCR, lists solely in-frame clones and lacks some. Of around 130,000 clones listed, roughly 89% are singletons. The sequencing sample was made of peripheral blood. The receptor set was obtained from a woman in her 50s with acute or convalescent COVID-19.

V gene TRBV2 combines with J gene TRBJ1-1; 10 positions match TRBD1. This CDR3 is built from 16 residues. V lost 3 bases and J lost 3; bases outside the gene matches: 7. Looked up from germline, CDR1 is SNHLY and CDR2 is FYNNEI. The CDR3 region is CASSDRTGGADTEAFF. The CDR3 DNA reads as TGTGCCAGCAGTGATCGGACAGGGGGAGCCGACACTGAAGCTTTCTTT.

V gene TRBV6-5 combines with J gene TRBJ1-2; D may be TRBD1 (6 bases). The V end was cut by 6 bases, the J end by 8 bases, with 16 bases between. Germline assignment: CDR1 MNHEY and CDR2 SVGAGI. The CDR3 contains 13 residues. The CDR3 bases are TGTGCCAGCAGCCGTACGGACAGAGACGGCTACACCTTC. It yields the protein CASSRTDRDGYTF.

The chain employs TRBV27 and TRBJ1-3; the D is unclear. The CDR3 extends over 13 amino acids. Trimming stripped 8 bases from V and 3 bases from J, with 11 bases between. Per the germline V gene, CDR1 is MNHEY and CDR2 is SMNVEV (reference sequence). The CDR3, as DNA: TGTGCCAGCTCCCGGAGAAGTGGAAACACCATATATTTT. This gives the protein CASSRRSGNTIYF.

In the case of this clone: Other DNA sequences in this specimen translate into the identical CDR3. This chain uses TRBV6-2 or TRBV6-3 with TRBJ2-3; the D gene is possibly TRBD2 (6 bases). The CDR3 is 15 amino acids. Trimming pared 1 base from V and 0 bases from J, leaving 8 bases between. Germline V gene sequence: CDR1 MNHEY, CDR2 SVGEGT. CDR3 in amino acids: CASSYLAGSTDTQYF. In DNA, the CDR3 is TGTGCCAGCAGTTACTTGGCGGGGAGCACAGATACGCAGTATTTT.

The chain combines TRBV13 with TRBJ1-1; weak D call: TRBD1 (6 bases). This CDR3 contains 15 residues. Trimming shortened V by 6 bases and J by 3 bases, and 17 bases separated the two germline ends. Germline CDR1 and CDR2: PRHDT and FYEKMQ (reference sequence). Here the CDR3 reads CASRLWGGLYTEAFF. CDR3 DNA sequence: TGTGCCAGCAGACTCTGGGGGGGCTTGTACACTGAAGCTTTCTTT.

The rearrangement uses TRBV10-2 and TRBJ2-1; 11 bases are shared with TRBD2. V shed 7 bases, J shed 7 bases, and the junction held 3 bases outside the gene matches. The CDR3 is made up of 13 amino acids. The germline gives CDR1 WSHSY, CDR2 SAAADI. CDR3: CASTWTSGNEQFF. The CDR3 coding sequence is TGCGCCAGCACCTGGACTAGCGGGAATGAGCAGTTCTTC.

This rearrangement joins TRBV3-1 (or the pseudogene TRBV3-2) to TRBJ2-1; D is uncertain. Germline V lookup: CDR1 LGHDT, CDR2 YNNKEL (reference sequence). V lost 0 bases to trimming and J lost 7 bases, with 16 bases between them. This CDR3 comprises 16 residues. The CDR3 spells CASSQDRGVPGNEQFF. CDR3 DNA: TGTGCCAGCAGCCAAGATCGCGGAGTACCCGGAAATGAGCAGTTCTTC.

This chain uses TRBV6-5 with TRBJ2-7; possibly TRBD2 for D (5 bases). Germline CDR1 reads MNHEY; CDR2 reads SVGAGI. This CDR3 comprises 14 residues. Trimming took 4 bases from V and 4 from J, leaving 14 bases between them. CDR3 coding DNA: TGTGCCAGCAGTTCGCCCACTAGAAGATACGAGCAGTACTTC. This sequence encodes CASSSPTRRYEQYF.

V is TRBV30 and J is TRBJ1-4; weak D call: TRBD1 (5 bases). V lost 2 bases and J 7 bases, leaving 17 bases between the germline ends. Germline V gives CDR1 GTSNPN, CDR2 SVGIG (reference sequence). This CDR3 has 15 amino acids. CDR3 coding DNA: TGTGCCTGGAGTCCCGGGGGGGATTGGGGTGAAAAACTGTTTTTT. This encodes CAWSPGGDWGEKLFF.

This chain connects TRBV4-1 to TRBJ2-5; 9 nucleotides line up with TRBD2. J was trimmed by 4 bases and V by 1 base; bases with no gene match: 10. The CDR3 is made up of 17 amino acids. Per germline, CDR1 MGHRA and CDR2 YSYEKL. CDR3 sequence (DNA): TGCGCCAGCAGCCAAGTTATGGCGGGGGGGGGAATAGAGACCCAGTACTTC. Protein: CASSQVMAGGGIETQYF.

CDR3 protein: CASSLPLKMEQYF. The CDR3 DNA reads TGTGCCAGCAGCTTACCTCTAAAGATGGAGCAGTACTTC. J is TRBJ2-7 and V is TRBV7-9; no definite D call. The CDR3 is 13 residues long. Germline V gene sequence: CDR1 SEHNR, CDR2 FQNEAQ (reference sequence). Deletions cut 2 bases from V and 7 bases from J, with 12 bases between.

The chain carries TRBV2 and TRBJ2-7; TRBD2 aligns across 14 bases. V shed 1 base and J 6 bases; nucleotides not matched to a gene: 2. Germline CDR1 and CDR2: SNHLY and FYNNEI. The CDR3 contains 15 residues. The CDR3 DNA sequence: TGTGCCAGCAGTGAAGGACTAGCGGGGGGGCCCGAGCAGTACTTC. It is translated as CASSEGLAGGPEQYF.

The chain employs TRBV7-9 and TRBJ2-3; perhaps TRBD2 as D (6 bases). Germline assignment: CDR1 SEHNR and CDR2 FQNEAQ (reference sequence). V lost 2 bases and J lost 1, with 10 bases in between. The CDR3 is 15 amino acids. The CDR3 DNA sequence: TGTGCCAGCAGCTTAATCCCGGGAGGCACAGATACGCAGTATTTT. This codes for CASSLIPGGTDTQYF.

The chain recombines TRBV27 with TRBJ2-5, with D possibly being TRBD1 (5 bases). The ends were cut back, 4 bases at V and 4 bases at J, with 10 bases in the middle. There are 13 residues in the CDR3. Per germline, CDR1 MNHEY and CDR2 SMNVEV (reference sequence). CDR3 in amino acids: CASSYQGPETQYF. The CDR3 coding sequence is TGTGCCAGCAGTTACCAGGGTCCAGAGACCCAGTACTTC.

The chain carries TRBV9 and TRBJ1-4, with D perhaps matching TRBD1 (5 bases). V was trimmed by 1 base and J by 7 bases, leaving 17 bases between them. The germline V gene encodes CDR1 SGDLS and CDR2 YYNGEE. The CDR3 consists of 16 residues. The CDR3 spells CASSVILRQGFEKLFF. The DNA of the CDR3 is TGTGCCAGCAGCGTAATTCTGAGGCAGGGATTTGAAAAACTGTTTTTT.

As for this clone: Other nucleotide sequences from this sample produce the same CDR3. This sequence joins TRBV7-2 and TRBJ1-6; TRBD1 is a possible D gene (5 bases). Trimming removed 5 bases at V and 2 bases at J, with 13 bases between. In germline, CDR1 is SGHTA, CDR2 FQGNSA. CDR3 length: 16 amino acids. CDR3 bases: TGTGCCAGCAGCCCACGGGACTCTCCCTATAATTCACCCCTCCACTTT. It encodes CASSPRDSPYNSPLHF.

The chain links TRBV6-5 to TRBJ1-2; 7 positions agree with TRBD1. The CDR3 covers 13 residues. V was clipped by 10 bases and J by 2 bases; unmatched bases: 7. Germline V CDR1 and CDR2: MNHEY, SVGAGI. The CDR3 sequence: CATWGTANYGYTF. The CDR3 DNA is TGTGCCACCTGGGGGACAGCGAACTATGGCTACACCTTC.

The chain links TRBV7-7 to TRBJ2-3; TRBD2 aligns across 10 bases. With V trimmed by 5 bases and J by 8 bases, 10 bases remained unmatched. This CDR3 has 15 residues. Germline lookup yields CDR1 SSHAT and CDR2 FNYEAQ (reference sequence). As DNA, the CDR3 is TGTGCCAGCAGCCCCGCTAGCGGGAGAGCCGGTACGCAGTATTTT. Its protein product is CASSPASGRAGTQYF.

The V call is TRBV7-6, the J call TRBJ1-4; the D is unclear. The V end lost 5 bases, the J end lost 1 base, and 8 bases lay between the germline ends. Germline V gives CDR1 SGHVS, CDR2 FNYEAQ. The CDR3 length is 14 residues. The CDR3 DNA is TGTGCCAGCAGCCCACGGGGAACTAATGAAAAACTGTTTTTT. Protein product: CASSPRGTNEKLFF. Drawing the rest from reference TRBV7-6 and TRBJ1-4, the complete variable domain is GAGVSQSPRYKVTKRGQDVALRCDPISGHVSLYWYRQALGQGPEFLTYFNYEAQQDKSGLPNDRFSAERPEGSISTLTIQRTEQRDSAMYRCASSPRGTNEKLFFGSGTQLSVL.

This clone was observed a few times. V is TRBV6-5 and J is TRBJ2-7; 8 bases match TRBD2. Per the germline V gene, CDR1 is MNHEY and CDR2 is SVGAGI. Unmatched junction bases numbered 7, after V lost 7 bases and J lost 2 bases. The CDR3 consists of 14 residues. The CDR3 loop is CASTRGSGAYEQYF. CDR3 in DNA: TGTGCCAGCACCCGTGGTAGCGGGGCCTACGAGCAGTACTTC.

This chain links TRBV6-5 with TRBJ2-5, with 9 bases lining up with TRBD2. V was pared by 4 bases and J by 2 bases, with 5 bases of the junction left unmatched. The CDR3 runs to 15 residues. Germline CDR1 reads MNHEY; CDR2 reads SVGAGI. The CDR3 loop is CASSFASGVQETQYF. The CDR3 DNA sequence: TGTGCCAGCAGTTTTGCTAGCGGGGTACAAGAGACCCAGTACTTC.

The genes are TRBV11-3 and TRBJ2-2; maybe TRBD2 (5 bases). CDR1 and CDR2 (germline): SGHNT, YENEEA. Trimming removed 3 bases at V and 4 bases at J, with 9 bases between. The CDR3 contains 14 residues. CDR3 sequence reads: CASSLVEGTGELFF. CDR3 coding DNA: TGTGCCAGCAGCTTGGTCGAGGGCACCGGGGAGCTGTTTTTT.

The genes are TRBV9 and TRBJ2-3; 7 bases are shared with TRBD1. Trimming cost V 3 bases and J 7 bases; bases outside gene matches: 11. Germline CDR1 reads SGDLS; CDR2 reads YYNGEE. This CDR3 region has 15 residues. The CDR3 coding sequence is TGTGCCAGCAGCGGGTATCAGGGACAGCCCCATACGCAGTATTTT. Translated: CASSGYQGQPHTQYF.

V and J are TRBV6-2 or TRBV6-3 and TRBJ2-1; D is perhaps TRBD2 (6 bases). Trimming took off 5 bases at V and 3 bases at J, with 20 bases between the two ends. Germline assignment: CDR1 MNHEY and CDR2 SVGEGT. CDR3 size: 17 residues. CDR3 residues: CASSRFTSGTFYNEQFF. The DNA for the CDR3 is TGTGCCAGCAGTCGCTTCACATCCGGGACTTTCTACAATGAGCAGTTCTTC.

The chain is built from TRBV11-2 and TRBJ1-1; TRBD1 matches at 8 bases. The trim removed 2 bases at V and 1 base at J, leaving 3 bases unmatched. This CDR3 is 15 amino acids long. Per germline, CDR1 SGHAT and CDR2 FQNNGV. The CDR3 reads CASSLTGGKNTEAFF. The CDR3 DNA follows: TGTGCCAGCAGCTTAACAGGGGGAAAGAACACTGAAGCTTTCTTT.

This chain connects TRBV19 to TRBJ2-7; D is perhaps TRBD2 (5 bases). Between the trimmed V and J ends, which lost 5 bases and 2 bases, there was a span of 7 bases. Germline CDR1 LNHDA, CDR2 SQIVND (reference sequence). This CDR3 comprises 12 residues. The CDR3 spells CASSPGTYEQYF. The CDR3 DNA sequence: TGTGCCAGTAGTCCCGGGACCTACGAGCAGTACTTC.

This clone was detected only a few times. V and J are TRBV30 and TRBJ1-2; no firm D call. Germline V gene lookup returns CDR1 GTSNPN and CDR2 SVGIG (reference sequence). The CDR3 contains 13 residues. Trimming pared 4 bases from V and 9 bases from J, leaving 18 bases between. This chain's CDR3 is CAWMDQSRGSYTF. DNA of the CDR3: TGTGCCTGGATGGATCAAAGTCGCGGGAGCTACACCTTC.

The chain has TRBV3-1 (or the pseudogene TRBV3-2) and TRBJ2-1; D not certain. The germline V gene has CDR1 LGHDT and CDR2 YNNKEL (reference sequence). Trimming removed 1 base at V and 6 bases at J, with 7 bases between. The CDR3 spans 13 residues. CDR3: CASSQVSGNEQFF. CDR3 coding DNA: TGTGCCAGCAGCCAAGTATCGGGCAATGAGCAGTTCTTC.

The CDR3 is CAWSPGTGYWDTQYF. The CDR3 region has the DNA TGTGCCTGGAGCCCCGGGACAGGGTATTGGGATACGCAGTATTTT. The rearrangement links TRBV30 to TRBJ2-3; 9 bases agree with TRBD1. V lost 3 bases, J lost 6 bases, and 10 bases stayed unmatched. The germline V gene encodes CDR1 GTSNPN and CDR2 SVGIG (reference sequence). The CDR3 sequence is 15 residues long.

Only a few counts were recorded for this clone. The chain employs TRBV30 and TRBJ2-7, with D possibly matching TRBD2 (6 bases). This CDR3 has 11 amino acids. V lost 2 bases and J 6 bases, leaving 8 bases between the germline ends. Germline assignment: CDR1 GTSNPN and CDR2 SVGIG (reference sequence). The CDR3 DNA is TGTGCCTGGAGTTCAGCGGGCGAGCAGTACTTC. Its protein is CAWSSAGEQYF.

The chain recombines TRBV27 with TRBJ2-7, with 8 positions matching TRBD2. The germline V gene has CDR1 MNHEY and CDR2 SMNVEV (reference sequence). J lost 2 bases, V lost 5 bases, and 5 bases had no gene match. CDR3 length: 14 residues. The CDR3 loop reads CASSPGGRPYEQYF. For the CDR3, the DNA is TGTGCCAGCAGTCCGGGGGGGAGGCCCTACGAGCAGTACTTC.

This clone was recorded only once. The chain combines TRBV30 with TRBJ2-1, with 10 bases fitting TRBD1. The ends lost 6 bases at V and 4 bases at J; junction bases unmatched: 12. The CDR3 covers 16 residues. Germline loops: CDR1 GTSNPN, CDR2 SVGIG (reference sequence). CDR3 amino acids: CACHPGQGKGYNEQFF. The CDR3 DNA is TGTGCCTGCCACCCGGGACAGGGGAAAGGATACAATGAGCAGTTCTTC. The complete variable domain, with remaining parts taken from reference TRBV30 and TRBJ2-1, reads SQTIHQWPATLVQPVGSPLSLECTVEGTSNPNLYWYRQAAGRGLQLLFYSVGIGQISSEVPQNLSASRPQDRQFILSSKKLLLSDSGFYLCACHPGQGKGYNEQFFGPGTRLTVL.